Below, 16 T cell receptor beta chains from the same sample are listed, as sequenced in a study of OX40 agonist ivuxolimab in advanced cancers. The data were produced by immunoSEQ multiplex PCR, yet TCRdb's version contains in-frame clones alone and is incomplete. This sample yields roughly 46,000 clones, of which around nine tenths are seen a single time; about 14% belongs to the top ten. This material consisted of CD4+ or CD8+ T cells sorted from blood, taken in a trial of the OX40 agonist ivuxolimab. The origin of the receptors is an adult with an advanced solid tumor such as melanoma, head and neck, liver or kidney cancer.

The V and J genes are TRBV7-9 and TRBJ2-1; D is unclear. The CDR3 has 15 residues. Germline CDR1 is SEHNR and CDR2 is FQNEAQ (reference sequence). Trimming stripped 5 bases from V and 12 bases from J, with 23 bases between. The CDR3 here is CASSDGGPVGRRQFF. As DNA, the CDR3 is TGTGCCAGCAGCGACGGTGGCCCAGTAGGTAGGCGGCAGTTCTTC. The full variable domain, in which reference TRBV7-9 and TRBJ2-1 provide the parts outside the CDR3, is DTGVSQNPRHKITKRGQNVTFRCDPISEHNRLYWYRQTLGQGPEFLTYFQNEAQLEKSRLLSDRFSAERPKGSFSTLEIQRTEQGDSAMYLCASSDGGPVGRRQFFGPGTRLTVL.

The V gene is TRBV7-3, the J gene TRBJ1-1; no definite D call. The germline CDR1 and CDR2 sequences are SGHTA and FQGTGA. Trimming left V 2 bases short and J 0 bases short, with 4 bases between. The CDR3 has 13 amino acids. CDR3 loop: CASSLSVNTEAFF. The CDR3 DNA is TGTGCCAGCAGCTTATCGGTGAACACTGAAGCTTTCTTT. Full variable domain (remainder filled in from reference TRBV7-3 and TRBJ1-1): GAGVSQTPSNKVTEKGKYVELRCDPISGHTALYWYRQSLGQGPEFLIYFQGTGAADDSGLPNDRFFAVRPEGSVSTLKIQRTERGDSAVYLCASSLSVNTEAFFGQGTRLTVV.

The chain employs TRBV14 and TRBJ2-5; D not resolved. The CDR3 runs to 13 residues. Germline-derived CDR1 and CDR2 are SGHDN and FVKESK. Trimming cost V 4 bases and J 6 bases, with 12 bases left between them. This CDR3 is CASSPHTSKTQYF. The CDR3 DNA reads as TGTGCCAGCAGCCCGCACACCTCAAAGACCCAGTACTTC.

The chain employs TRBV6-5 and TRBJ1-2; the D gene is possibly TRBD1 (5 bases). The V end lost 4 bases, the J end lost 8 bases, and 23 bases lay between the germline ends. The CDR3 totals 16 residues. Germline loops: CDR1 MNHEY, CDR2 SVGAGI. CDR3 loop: CASSLKRDSSLLGYTF. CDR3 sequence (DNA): TGTGCCAGCAGTTTAAAACGAGACAGCAGTTTATTAGGCTACACCTTC.

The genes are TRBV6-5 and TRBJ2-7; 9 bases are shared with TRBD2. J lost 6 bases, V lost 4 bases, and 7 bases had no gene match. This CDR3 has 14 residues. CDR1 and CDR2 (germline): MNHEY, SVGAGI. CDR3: CASSSPSGIGEQYF. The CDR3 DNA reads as TGTGCCAGCAGTTCCCCTAGCGGGATCGGCGAGCAGTACTTC.

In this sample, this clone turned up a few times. The DNA for the CDR3 is TGTGCCAGCAGTTACGGACAGGGAGCCTTTGAGCCCCAGCATTTT. Protein: CASSYGQGAFEPQHF. The genes are TRBV6-6 and TRBJ1-5, with TRBD1 identical over 8 bases. J was trimmed by 8 bases and V by 2 bases; bases with no gene match: 8. In germline, CDR1 is MNHNY, CDR2 SVGAGI (reference sequence). The CDR3 consists of 15 residues.

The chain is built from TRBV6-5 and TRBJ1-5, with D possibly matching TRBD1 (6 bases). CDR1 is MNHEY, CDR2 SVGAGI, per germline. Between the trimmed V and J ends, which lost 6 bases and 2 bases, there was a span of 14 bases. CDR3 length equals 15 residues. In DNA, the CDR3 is TGTGCCAGCAGGCGAGGGGGGGTTGGCAATCAGCCCCAGCATTTT. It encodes CASRRGGVGNQPQHF.

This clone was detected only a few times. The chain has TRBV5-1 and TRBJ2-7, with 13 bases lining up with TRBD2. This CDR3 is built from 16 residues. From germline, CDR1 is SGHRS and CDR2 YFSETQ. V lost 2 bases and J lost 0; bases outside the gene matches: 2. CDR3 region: CASSLWTSGSSYEQYF. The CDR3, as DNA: TGCGCCAGCAGCTTATGGACTAGCGGGAGCTCCTACGAGCAGTACTTC. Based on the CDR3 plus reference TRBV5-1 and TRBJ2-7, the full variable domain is KAGVTQTPRYLIKTRGQQVTLSCSPISGHRSVSWYQQTPGQGLQFLFEYFSETQRNKGNFPGRFSGRQFSNSRSEMNVSTLELGDSALYLCASSLWTSGSSYEQYFGPGTRLTVT.

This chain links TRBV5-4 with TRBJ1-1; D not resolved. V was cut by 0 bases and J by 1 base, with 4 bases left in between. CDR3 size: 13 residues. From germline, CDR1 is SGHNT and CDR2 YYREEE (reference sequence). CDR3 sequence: CASSLAGNTEAFF. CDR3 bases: TGTGCCAGCAGCTTGGCAGGGAACACTGAAGCTTTCTTT.

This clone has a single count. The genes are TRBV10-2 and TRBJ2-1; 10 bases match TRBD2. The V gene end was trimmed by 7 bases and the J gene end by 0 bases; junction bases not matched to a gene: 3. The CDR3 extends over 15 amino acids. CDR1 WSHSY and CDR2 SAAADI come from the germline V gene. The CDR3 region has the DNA TGCGCCAGCACCTTAGCGGGGGGCTCCTACAATGAGCAGTTCTTC. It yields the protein CASTLAGGSYNEQFF.

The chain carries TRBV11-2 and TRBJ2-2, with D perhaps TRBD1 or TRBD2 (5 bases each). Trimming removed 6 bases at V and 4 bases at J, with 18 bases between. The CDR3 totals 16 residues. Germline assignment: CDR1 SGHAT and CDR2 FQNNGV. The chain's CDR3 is CASRPGPSGATGELFF. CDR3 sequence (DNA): TGTGCCAGCAGACCGGGGCCCTCCGGGGCCACCGGGGAGCTGTTTTTT.

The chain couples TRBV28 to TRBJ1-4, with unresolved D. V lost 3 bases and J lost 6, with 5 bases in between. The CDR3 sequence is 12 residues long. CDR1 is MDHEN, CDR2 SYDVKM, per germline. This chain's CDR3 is CASSLGYEKLFF. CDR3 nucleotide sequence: TGTGCCAGCAGTTTGGGCTATGAAAAACTGTTTTTT. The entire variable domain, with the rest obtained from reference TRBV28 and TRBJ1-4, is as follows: DVKVTQSSRYLVKRTGEKVFLECVQDMDHENMFWYRQDPGLGLRLIYFSYDVKMKEKGDIPEGYSVSREKKERFSLILESASTNQTSMYLCASSLGYEKLFFGSGTQLSVL.

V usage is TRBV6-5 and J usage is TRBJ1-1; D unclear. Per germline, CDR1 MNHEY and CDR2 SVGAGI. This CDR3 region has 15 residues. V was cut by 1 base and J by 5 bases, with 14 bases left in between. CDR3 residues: CASSYFPSGRTEAFF. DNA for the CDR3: TGTGCCAGCAGTTACTTTCCATCCGGGCGGACTGAAGCTTTCTTT.

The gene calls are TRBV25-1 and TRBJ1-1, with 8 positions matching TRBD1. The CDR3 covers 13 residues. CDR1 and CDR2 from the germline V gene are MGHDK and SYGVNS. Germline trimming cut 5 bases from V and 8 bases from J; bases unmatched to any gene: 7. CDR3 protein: CASSKTGAGEAFF. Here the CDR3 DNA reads TGTGCCAGCAGTAAGACAGGGGCAGGAGAAGCTTTCTTT.

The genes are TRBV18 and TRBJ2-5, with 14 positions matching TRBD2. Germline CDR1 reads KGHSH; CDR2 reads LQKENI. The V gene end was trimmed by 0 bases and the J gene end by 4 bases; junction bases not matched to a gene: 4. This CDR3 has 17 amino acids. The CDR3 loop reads CASSPPRLAGGRETQYF. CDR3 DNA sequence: TGTGCCAGCTCACCACCAAGACTAGCGGGAGGGAGAGAGACCCAGTACTTC.

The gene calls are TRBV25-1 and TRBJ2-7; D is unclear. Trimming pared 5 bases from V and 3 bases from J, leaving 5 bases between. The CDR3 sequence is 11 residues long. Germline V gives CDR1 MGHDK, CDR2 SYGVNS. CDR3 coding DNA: TGTGCCAGCAGTTTGGGCTACGAGCAGTACTTC. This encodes CASSLGYEQYF.